This T cell receptor beta chain is from a study of blood T cell repertoires in COVID-19 (dated by TCRdb to 2020 to 2022). About the full investigation: Collaborator samples came from the United States, Italy and Spain and covered acute and convalescent phases of COVID-19. Where available, HLA class I and class II types were taken from metadata supplied by the sample provider and were not determined by assay-based typing. The prospective study material was composed of cDNA or gDNA derived from T cells, B-cell-depleted T cells, or PBMCs. The repertoires were released in a freely available public database meant as a resource for research on the immune response to SARS-CoV-2. Deeply sampled blood TCRbeta repertoires from subjects exposed to, actively infected with, or recovered from COVID-19 were included in the dataset. The samples were drawn from the first 160 participants of the ongoing ImmuneRACE study and from 950 to 1,500 subjects provided by 6 global collaborators. Nearly every sample came with metadata listing a de-identified subject ID, COVID-19 status, age in years and sex.

Collaborating institutions collected whole blood in K2EDTA tubes following their own protocols. For TCRbeta analysis, collaborators shipped samples as frozen whole blood, isolated PBMCs, or DNA extracted from either of those sample types. The immunoSEQ Assay, a bias-controlled multiplex PCR, was used to amplify TCRbeta CDR3 regions from genomic DNA. Regarding the original processing steps: Within the assay, amplification of reference gene primers was used to estimate how many nucleated cells each sample contained. To quantify the absolute abundance of each unique TCRbeta CDR3 rearrangement, sequence reads were collapsed and filtered. Productive Simpson clonality was computed per sample as the square root of Simpson's diversity index over productive rearrangements. TCRdb mirrors the immuneACCESS table, restricted to in-frame sequences. Some clones are absent from its copies; in checked studies, under half trace to an unresolved V gene, and the reason for the others is unknown. The V and J calls and clone size come from that table; D and trimming were worked out from the DNA. This sample holds approximately 70,000 clones; around 81% were observed only once. The leading ten clones occupy about 4.3% of the sample.

Spanning cysteine to phenylalanine, the CDR3 consists of 14 amino acids. The DNA shown is the 42-base CDR3, in frame from base 1. Reading the germline V gene gives CDR1 SGHRS and CDR2 YFSETQ. V drops 4 bases and J drops 0 bases, leaving 11 bases in between. Turning to this clone: Its antigen target is currently unknown. Per-base quality was not reported, and no clone a single base away is much larger than it.

Study-wide conclusions, independent of this receptor: The amount of clinical and demographic metadata varied by source and participant and was provided uncurated.

The TCR sequence derives from a woman aged 55-75 years with acute or convalescent COVID-19. The sequence joins TRBV5-1 to TRBJ2-7; a confident D gene designation cannot be given. The sequenced sample was peripheral blood. The CDR3 amino acid sequence is: CASSQTVNSYEQYF. The bases are TGCGCCAGCAGCCAAACAGTGAACTCCTACGAGCAGTACTTC. This CDR3, with the reference TRBV5-1 and TRBJ2-7 proteins standing in past its ends, gives the full variable domain KAGVTQTPRYLIKTRGQQVTLSCSPISGHRSVSWYQQTPGQGLQFLFEYFSETQRNKGNFPGRFSGRQFSNSRSEMNVSTLELGDSALYLCASSQTVNSYEQYFGPGTRLTVT.